The present TCR beta chain was sequenced within a study of blood T cells in healthy people across ages. Study observations and caveats: PBMCs were not sorted, which prevented a conclusive comparison of naive versus antigen-experienced cells.

The V end was cut by 4 bases, the J end by 1 base, with 10 bases between. Germline V CDR1 and CDR2: ENHRY, SYGVKD. The CDR3 is 14 residues long. This clonotype was counted between two and nine times. The antigen is not known. A J-beta primer mix and a sample-barcoded 5' primer were used in a second PCR of about 7 to 12 cycles. Template switching added a 12-random-nucleotide identifier to every cDNA molecule. TCRdb re-called the 5' RACE reads with MiXCR, one entry per CDR3 protein. The sample has approximately 690,000 distinct CDR3 sequences, roughly three fifths seen once. There were healthy Caucasian individuals from Russia, aged roughly 6 to 100, serving as donors.

Sequences were obtained from blood. This clonotype was obtained from a man aged 55 to 69 in good health. The genes are TRBV10-3 and TRBJ2-5; D possibly matches TRBD1 or TRBD2 (6 bases each). CDR3 coding DNA: TGTGCCATCAGTGTTGGGGGGCCCCAAGAGACCCAGTACTTC. This gives the protein CAISVGGPQETQYF.